The 29 T cell receptor beta chains reported below all come from one sample, sequenced in a study of graft-versus-host responses after intestinal transplantation. Sequencing was performed with immunoSEQ multiplex PCR; in TCRdb, only in-frame clones are kept and a portion is missing. The sample holds around 17,000 clones, over 70% seen once. The sequences come from PBMCs, collected about 110 days after intestinal transplant. The receptors originated from a human patient who received an intestinal transplant, so some T cells may come from the graft donor.

This clone is a singleton in its sample. This chain links TRBV4-2 with TRBJ2-7; 14 nucleotides agree with TRBD2. This CDR3 is built from 17 residues. Trimming removed 4 bases from V and 0 bases from J; junction bases left unmatched: 5. Germline lookup yields CDR1 LGHNA and CDR2 YNFKEQ. The CDR3 coding sequence is TGTGCCAGCAGCCGAGGACTAGCGGGAGGTTCCTCCTACGAGCAGTACTTC. This codes for CASSRGLAGGSSYEQYF.

The chain is built from TRBV5-4 and TRBJ1-3, with D unclear. Germline V CDR1 and CDR2: SGHNT, YYREEE (reference sequence). The CDR3 sequence is 15 residues long. Trimming shortened V by 4 bases and J by 0 bases, and 11 bases separated the two germline ends. CDR3 loop: CASSPNPYSGNTIYF. Written as DNA, the CDR3 is TGTGCCAGCAGCCCCAACCCATACTCTGGAAACACCATATATTTT. The full variable domain, in which reference TRBV5-4 and TRBJ1-3 provide the parts outside the CDR3, is ETGVTQSPTHLIKTRGQQVTLRCSSQSGHNTVSWYQQALGQGPQFIFQYYREEENGRGNFPPRFSGLQFPNYSSELNVNALELDDSALYLCASSPNPYSGNTIYFGEGSWLTVV.

This chain uses TRBV6-5 with TRBJ2-3; D is unclear. Per germline, CDR1 MNHEY and CDR2 SVGAGI. CDR3 size: 15 residues. V was pared by 6 bases and J by 0 bases, with 13 bases between. The CDR3 DNA reads TGTGCCAGCAGCCCACACTCATCTAGCACAGATACGCAGTATTTT. Translation gives CASSPHSSSTDTQYF.

About this clone: One end of the junction is discordant with germline, which a read error may explain. V is TRBV7-7 and J is TRBJ2-5; TRBD1 aligns across 12 bases. In germline, CDR1 is SSHAT, CDR2 FNYEAQ (reference sequence). CDR3 length: 14 amino acids. Here the CDR3 reads CASSPGTGGETQYF. CDR3 coding DNA: TGTGCTAGCAGCCCCGGGACAGGGGGCGAGACCCAGTACTTC. Drawing the rest from reference TRBV7-7 and TRBJ2-5, the complete variable domain is GAGVSQSPRYKVTKRGQDVTLRCDPISSHATLYWYQQALGQGPEFLTYFNYEAQPDKSGLPSDRFSAERPEGSISTLTIQRTEQRDSAMYRCASSPGTGGETQYFGPGTRLLVL.

V is TRBV18 and J is TRBJ1-3; tentative D call: TRBD1 (5 bases). The V gene lost 3 bases and the J gene lost 0 bases, with 9 bases spanning the gap. Germline CDR1 and CDR2: KGHSH and LQKENI. The CDR3 extends over 15 amino acids. The CDR3 bases are TGTGCCAGCTCACCGACAGCGCTCTCTGGAAACACCATATATTTT. Translating gives CASSPTALSGNTIYF.

The chain recombines TRBV4-1 with TRBJ1-1, with D perhaps TRBD1 (5 bases). Per germline, CDR1 MGHRA and CDR2 YSYEKL. Trimming pared 3 bases from V and 1 base from J, leaving 12 bases between. CDR3 length equals 15 residues. CDR3 DNA sequence: TGCGCCAGCAGCCACCCCGACAGATCGAACACTGAAGCTTTCTTT. It specifies CASSHPDRSNTEAFF.

Worth noting for this clone: Different DNA sequences within this sample yield the same CDR3. This rearrangement joins TRBV27 to TRBJ2-5; 12 bases are a match to TRBD2. Germline V CDR1 and CDR2: MNHEY, SMNVEV (reference sequence). This CDR3 is built from 15 residues. Trimming at V came to 5 bases and at J to 5 bases, leaving 6 bases not matched to a gene. CDR3 nucleotides: TGTGCCAGCAGTCCACGACTAGCGGGAGACGAGACCCAGTACTTC. Amino acid sequence: CASSPRLAGDETQYF.

This sequence joins TRBV10-2 and TRBJ2-1, with D tentatively TRBD1 or TRBD2 (6 bases each). This CDR3 is built from 14 residues. The V end was cut by 7 bases, the J end by 4 bases, with 14 bases between. Germline V gives CDR1 WSHSY, CDR2 SAAADI. The CDR3 spells CASNLGGRYNEQFF. CDR3 sequence (DNA): TGCGCCAGCAACCTCGGGGGCCGGTACAATGAGCAGTTCTTC.

The chain recombines TRBV14 with TRBJ2-7; TRBD2 is a possible D gene (6 bases). V was cut by 1 base and J by 6 bases, with 22 bases left in between. Looked up from germline, CDR1 is SGHDN and CDR2 is FVKESK. The length of the CDR3 is 17 residues. CDR3 in DNA: TGTGCCAGCAGCCAAGGAGCGCACGGGACTGCCCGAGGCGAGCAGTACTTC. Its translation is CASSQGAHGTARGEQYF.

The CDR3 sequence is CASSLAGGSNQPQHF. The CDR3 DNA is TGTGCCAGCAGTCTGGCAGGGGGTAGCAATCAGCCCCAGCATTTT. The V gene is TRBV27, the J gene TRBJ1-5; 7 bases line up with TRBD1. The J segment lost 0 bases and the V segment lost 5 bases, leaving 4 bases of the junction unmatched. Germline loops: CDR1 MNHEY, CDR2 SMNVEV (reference sequence). The CDR3 consists of 15 residues.

This clone came up a few times. V usage is TRBV2 and J usage is TRBJ2-1; 9 bases map to TRBD2. Per the germline V gene, CDR1 is SNHLY and CDR2 is FYNNEI. V shed 6 bases and J 0 bases; nucleotides not matched to a gene: 3. The CDR3 has 15 residues. CDR3 coding DNA: TGTGCCAGCAGCGCTAGCGGGGCCTCCTACAATGAGCAGTTCTTC. It encodes CASSASGASYNEQFF.

J is TRBJ2-7 and V is TRBV5-1, with 8 bases lining up with TRBD2. The CDR3 is made up of 17 amino acids. Germline-derived CDR1 and CDR2 are SGHRS and YFSETQ. V shed 1 base and J 5 bases; nucleotides not matched to a gene: 14. The CDR3 region is CASSLRSSGRAVDEQYF. The CDR3 DNA sequence: TGCGCCAGCAGCTTGAGATCGTCCGGGAGGGCCGTAGACGAGCAGTACTTC.

The J gene is TRBJ2-7, the V gene TRBV13; TRBD1 might be the D (6 bases). The CDR3 spans 14 residues. The V end was cut by 3 bases, the J end by 0 bases, with 9 bases between. CDR1 and CDR2 (germline): PRHDT, FYEKMQ (reference sequence). CDR3 nucleotides: TGTGCCAGCAGCTTTGGACAGCCCTCCTACGAGCAGTACTTC. Translation: CASSFGQPSYEQYF.

The chain employs TRBV6-6 and TRBJ2-2; TRBD1 aligns across 7 bases. There are 15 residues in the CDR3. Germline lookup yields CDR1 MNHNY and CDR2 SVGAGI (reference sequence). V lost 4 bases, J lost 0 bases, and 2 bases stayed unmatched. CDR3 DNA sequence: TGTGCCAGCAGTTTCGACAGGGCGAACACCGGGGAGCTGTTTTTT. Translation gives CASSFDRANTGELFF.

The chain uses TRBV7-3 and TRBJ1-3; a weak D match, TRBD1 (6 bases). The germline V and J ends were trimmed by 5 bases and 2 bases, with 10 bases remaining between them. In germline, CDR1 is SGHTA, CDR2 FQGTGA. CDR3 size: 14 residues. This CDR3 reads CASSPGTTGNTIYF. Written as DNA, the CDR3 is TGTGCCAGCAGCCCCGGGACAACTGGAAACACCATATATTTT. Complete variable domain (other parts from reference TRBV7-3 and TRBJ1-3): GAGVSQTPSNKVTEKGKYVELRCDPISGHTALYWYRQSLGQGPEFLIYFQGTGAADDSGLPNDRFFAVRPEGSVSTLKIQRTERGDSAVYLCASSPGTTGNTIYFGEGSWLTVV.

This clone was seen only a few times. The V gene is TRBV4-1, the J gene TRBJ2-3; D uncertain. Germline V gene lookup returns CDR1 MGHRA and CDR2 YSYEKL. Between the trimmed V and J ends, which lost 2 bases and 2 bases, there was a span of 14 bases. This CDR3 region has 16 residues. CDR3 DNA: TGCGCCAGCAGCCAAAACTTCAAGAGGTTCACAGATACGCAGTATTTT. This translates into CASSQNFKRFTDTQYF.

The J gene is TRBJ1-1, the V gene TRBV5-6; D ambiguous. Trimming removed 2 bases at V and 1 base at J, with 3 bases between. CDR3 length: 12 amino acids. Germline CDR1 and CDR2: SGHDT and YYEEEE. For the CDR3, the DNA is TGTGCCAGCAGCTTCGGGAACACTGAAGCTTTCTTT. Encoded protein: CASSFGNTEAFF.

The CDR3 DNA reads as TGTGCCAGCAGTTTGGTCGGAGGCAACGAGCAGTACTTC. Amino acids: CASSLVGGNEQYF. The chain uses TRBV28 and TRBJ2-7; perhaps TRBD2 as D (5 bases). Per germline, CDR1 MDHEN and CDR2 SYDVKM. This CDR3 contains 13 residues. Trimming cost V 3 bases and J 5 bases, with 11 bases left between them.

J is TRBJ2-1 and V is TRBV7-6; 9 positions match TRBD1. This CDR3 has 14 amino acids. J was trimmed by 7 bases and V by 3 bases; bases with no gene match: 4. The germline gives CDR1 SGHVS, CDR2 FNYEAQ. CDR3: CASSLRQGVNEQFF. The CDR3 DNA is TGTGCCAGCAGCTTGAGACAGGGGGTGAATGAGCAGTTCTTC.

The chain employs TRBV7-9 and TRBJ2-7; D uncertain. Looked up from germline, CDR1 is SEHNR and CDR2 is FQNEAQ (reference sequence). V was clipped by 0 bases and J by 4 bases, with 7 bases between them. The CDR3 contains 13 residues. CDR3 DNA sequence: TGTGCCAGCAGCTTAGCCGACTTGTACGAGCAGTACTTC. Its translation: CASSLADLYEQYF.

The chain joins TRBV28 to TRBJ1-1; D not certain. CDR1 is MDHEN, CDR2 SYDVKM, per germline. V lost 2 bases, J lost 5 bases, and 9 bases lay in between. CDR3 length: 13 residues. In DNA, the CDR3 is TGTGCCAGCAGTTTAGGGGTTACGACTGAAGCTTTCTTT. Its protein is CASSLGVTTEAFF.

The CDR3 spells CASSHDRSYQPQHF. For the CDR3, the DNA is TGCGCCAGCAGCCATGACAGGAGTTATCAGCCCCAGCATTTT. This sequence joins TRBV4-1 and TRBJ1-5; D may be TRBD1 (6 bases). V lost 3 bases to trimming and J lost 5 bases, with 11 bases between them. The CDR3 loop spans 14 amino acids. Germline CDR1 MGHRA, CDR2 YSYEKL.

The chain carries TRBV19 and TRBJ2-6; D uncertain. Trimming removed 1 base at V and 0 bases at J, with 7 bases between. There are 16 residues in the CDR3. The germline CDR1 and CDR2 sequences are LNHDA and SQIVND (reference sequence). The CDR3 DNA is TGTGCCAGTAGTATAGGGCTCAGCTCTGGGGCCAACGTCCTGACTTTC. This gives the protein CASSIGLSSGANVLTF.

In nucleotides, the CDR3 is TGTGCCAGCAGCCCTACTGTCCCCGTCCCCACAGATACGCAGTATTTT. Translation: CASSPTVPVPTDTQYF. V gene TRBV7-3 combines with J gene TRBJ2-3; D is ambiguous. Germline V gives CDR1 SGHTA, CDR2 FQGTGA. The V and J ends lost 5 bases and 2 bases respectively, with 17 bases between them. CDR3 length equals 16 residues.

In DNA, the CDR3 is TGTGCCAGCAGCTGGAAACGGGACAGCTACGAGCAGTACTTC. This translates into CASSWKRDSYEQYF. The V gene is TRBV5-4, the J gene TRBJ2-7, with 7 positions matching TRBD1. The junction had 6 bases not matched to a gene; V was cut back by 3 bases and J by 3 bases. Germline CDR1 is SGHNT and CDR2 is YYREEE (reference sequence). The CDR3 consists of 14 residues.

This rearrangement joins TRBV7-9 to TRBJ1-6; D remains ambiguous. CDR1 and CDR2 (germline): SEHNR, FQNEAQ (reference sequence). V was cut by 0 bases and J by 7 bases, with 19 bases left in between. The CDR3 runs 18 residues. CDR3 nucleotide sequence: TGTGCCAGCAGCTTAGCGATTAGCCGGATGAGATGGAATTCACCCCTCCACTTT. Translated, it gives CASSLAISRMRWNSPLHF.

The chain recombines TRBV6-6 with TRBJ2-3, with D maybe TRBD1 (5 bases). V was cut by 5 bases and J by 2 bases, with 11 bases left in between. This CDR3 contains 14 residues. Germline CDR1 reads MNHNY; CDR2 reads SVGAGI (reference sequence). The CDR3 loop reads CASSAGHFTDTQYF. The CDR3 DNA sequence: TGTGCCAGCAGTGCTGGACATTTCACAGATACGCAGTATTTT.

The genes are TRBV7-9 and TRBJ2-7, with D possibly matching TRBD2 (5 bases). CDR3 length equals 15 residues. The V gene's germline CDR1 is SEHNR and CDR2 FQNEAQ (reference sequence). Trimming shortened V by 4 bases and J by 0 bases, and 13 bases separated the two germline ends. As DNA, the CDR3 is TGTGCCAGCAGCTCCTGGGAGTCGAGCTCCTACGAGCAGTACTTC. Amino acid sequence: CASSSWESSSYEQYF.

V and J are TRBV4-1 and TRBJ2-1; a possible D gene is TRBD1 (6 bases). Deletions cut 4 bases from V and 6 bases from J, with 22 bases between. Germline V gives CDR1 MGHRA, CDR2 YSYEKL. This CDR3 is 17 amino acids long. CDR3 protein: CASSPLRSGVGANEQFF. CDR3 bases: TGCGCCAGCAGCCCCCTAAGATCAGGGGTGGGTGCCAATGAGCAGTTCTTC.